A selection of T cell receptor beta chains follows, all from one sample in a study of human T cells and chemical hapten exposure. MiXCR was run by TCRdb on the RACE reads, yielding one entry per CDR3 protein. The profile covers 150,000 or so distinct CDR3 sequences, with around 15% appearing a single time and 1.7% taken by the ten largest. The specimen was whole blood, collected in connection with sensitization to the hapten diphenylcyclopropenone (DPC). These receptors originate from a woman aged 25 to 39 with alopecia areata. Some clones in this sample may be carry-over from other donors' samples. Each CDR3 is given with its conserved first and last residue. For some rows the clone size is stated as once, few or many, or as a class when expanded; others skip it.

many	TRBV6-1	TRBJ1-1	CASTMNTEAFF
few	TRBV28	TRBJ2-7	CASNPHGRASREQYF
few	TRBV11-2	TRBJ2-5	CASSQGVGQETQYF
many	TRBV20-1	TRBJ1-5	CSARMTDSNQPQHF
many	TRBV6-5	TRBJ1-4	CASRLTGGHEKLFF
NA	TRBV29-1	TRBJ2-7	CSVGTRRYEQYF
NA	TRBV11-2	TRBJ2-7	CASSSVRGPSYEQYF
NA	TRBV29-1	TRBJ1-5	CSAGVSNQPQHF
NA	TRBV11-2	TRBJ1-6	CASSARTGEWNSPLHF
NA	TRBV7-6	TRBJ2-3	CASSLGLAESASTDTQYF
many	TRBV4-1	TRBJ2-3	CASSQGDTQYF
few	TRBV20-1	TRBJ1-5	CSARGGPDQPQHF
few	TRBV4-3	TRBJ1-3	CASSQDGYAGNTIYF
many	TRBV6-2/TRBV6-3	TRBJ1-5	CASTYQPSNQPQHF
NA	TRBV6-2/TRBV6-3	TRBJ1-2	CASSSYSPLRNGYTF
NA	TRBV5-1	TRBJ2-7	CASSQQGSTYEQYF
once	TRBV7-2	TRBJ1-6	CASRQGGEGSPLHF
many	TRBV7-9	TRBJ2-1	CASSSSSGRKNEQFF
few	TRBV28	TRBJ1-6	CASRPTPHNSPLHF
NA	TRBV28	TRBJ2-1	CGSSSYNEQFF
NA	TRBV14	TRBJ2-3	CASSQQAGALDTQYF
few	TRBV5-1	TRBJ2-2	CASSLVGGSSNTGELFF
NA	TRBV27	TRBJ2-3	CATTHWDTQYF
few	TRBV4-3	TRBJ2-7	CASSQEVSLNEQYF
few	TRBV10-2	TRBJ2-3	CASGAGILAGGPDTQYF
many	TRBV28	TRBJ1-4	CASSLEGGVVYEKLFF